Shown below are 21 T cell receptor beta chains from a single sample sequenced in a study of response to subunit inactivated influenza vaccine (dated by TCRdb to 2017 to 2018). Receptor libraries were prepared by RT-PCR. Sequencer: Illumina HiSeq 2500. TCRdb trimmed the raw reads at Q25, called clones with MiXCR and kept productive beta chains. Each record represents a unique CDR3 protein, reported with the most common genes and DNA among its rows. This sample has under 800,000 distinct CDR3 sequences in its table, and over 11% of those were observed once. 5.5% to 8% of the sample is held by the ten biggest clonotypes. Here the sequenced sample was PBMCs from blood, taken 14 to 15 days before vaccination. These TCRs come from a man aged 50 to 59 who received an inactivated influenza vaccine. Donor details come from another sample of the same person, matched by shared clones.

The chain employs TRBV19 and TRBJ2-1; the D is unclear. This CDR3 comprises 15 residues. Trimming cost V 1 base and J 6 bases, with 13 bases left between them. The germline CDR1 and CDR2 sequences are LNHDA and SQIVND (reference sequence). CDR3 nucleotides: TGTGCCAGTAGTATAGCCAGCTACCCCGGCAATGAGCAGTTCTTC. This gives the protein CASSIASYPGNEQFF.

This clonotype has more than one count but fewer than ten. The rearrangement uses TRBV7-8 and TRBJ2-7; 7 bases map to TRBD2. This CDR3 is 17 amino acids long. Germline CDR1 SGHVS, CDR2 FQNEAQ. The ends lost 0 bases at V and 4 bases at J; junction bases unmatched: 12. The chain's CDR3 is CASSLAKGRENTYEQYF. The CDR3 nucleotides are TGTGCCAGCAGCTTAGCGAAGGGGCGGGAGAATACTTACGAGCAGTACTTC. Combining the CDR3 with reference TRBV7-8 and TRBJ2-7 gives the whole variable domain GAGVSQSPRYKVAKRGQDVALRCDPISGHVSLFWYQQALGQGPEFLTYFQNEAQLDKSGLPSDRFFAERPEGSVSTLKIQRTQQEDSAVYLCASSLAKGRENTYEQYFGPGTRLTVT.

This clonotype was found many times. J is TRBJ2-3 and V is TRBV4-2; 11 bases are a match to TRBD2. The germline CDR1 and CDR2 sequences are LGHNA and YNFKEQ. The CDR3 totals 16 residues. Unmatched junction bases numbered 7, after V lost 3 bases and J lost 5 bases. CDR3 sequence (DNA): TGTGCCAGCAGCCACATAGCGGGGGGGCCGAGAGATACGCAGTATTTT. Amino acids: CASSHIAGGPRDTQYF.

This chain links TRBV20-1 with TRBJ2-5; 11 bases agree with TRBD1. This CDR3 region has 14 residues. Germline CDR1 DFQATT, CDR2 SNEGSKA (reference sequence). The V segment lost 6 bases and the J segment 2 bases; nucleotides outside the gene matches: 5. The CDR3 DNA reads TGCAGTGCGGGGGACAGGGGGAAGCAAGAGACCCAGTACTTC. Translated: CSAGDRGKQETQYF.

This clonotype was found a few times. V usage is TRBV3-1 and J usage is TRBJ2-7, with 9 bases fitting TRBD1. This CDR3 comprises 15 residues. Germline CDR1 LGHDT, CDR2 YNNKEL (reference sequence). The V gene end was trimmed by 4 bases and the J gene end by 3 bases; junction bases not matched to a gene: 7. The CDR3 DNA reads TGTGCCAGCAGCCGTTTGGGACAGGGCGTCTACGAGCAGTACTTC. Translating gives CASSRLGQGVYEQYF.

In this sample, this clonotype turned up many times. This rearrangement joins TRBV5-1 to TRBJ2-1, with TRBD2 matching 10 bases. This CDR3 is built from 14 residues. The germline gives CDR1 SGHRS, CDR2 YFSETQ. Germline trimming cut 4 bases from V and 8 bases from J; bases unmatched to any gene: 6. The CDR3 reads CASSQSGTSDEQFF. The CDR3 bases are TGCGCCAGCAGCCAGTCCGGGACTAGCGATGAGCAGTTCTTC.

The chain is built from TRBV7-2 and TRBJ1-1; D gene ambiguous. The CDR3 is 15 amino acids. Germline CDR1 and CDR2: SGHTA and FQGNSA. CDR3 coding DNA: TGTGCTATCCAGCGCATGGGCAGGACGAACACTGAAGCTTTCTTT. Encoded protein: CAIQRMGRTNTEAFF.

This clonotype was seen a handful of times. V is TRBV12-5 and J is TRBJ1-1; D is uncertain. Trimming cost V 1 base and J 1 base, with 13 bases left between them. The germline CDR1 and CDR2 sequences are LGHNT and FRNRAP. The CDR3 spans 16 residues. The CDR3 coding sequence is TGTGCTAGTGGTTTGGCCCCCCCGGGCAAGAACACTGAAGCTTTCTTT. Protein: CASGLAPPGKNTEAFF.

The chain recombines TRBV9 with TRBJ1-4; D not resolved. CDR1 and CDR2 from the germline V gene are SGDLS and YYNGEE. This CDR3 spans 18 amino acids. The germline V and J ends were trimmed by 0 bases and 3 bases, with 18 bases remaining between them. CDR3 DNA sequence: TGTGCCAGCAGCGTAGGCGGGTCCCCGGGATCGGCTAATGAAAAACTGTTTTTT. Translated, it gives CASSVGGSPGSANEKLFF.

The genes are TRBV7-9 and TRBJ2-5, with D tentatively TRBD1 (5 bases). Trimming took 0 bases from V and 2 from J, leaving 13 bases between them. The CDR3 is made up of 16 amino acids. Germline CDR1 and CDR2: SEHNR and FQNEAQ (reference sequence). CDR3 DNA sequence: TGTGCCAGCAGCTTAGCGTTGGGGCGGATACAAGAGACCCAGTACTTC. This encodes CASSLALGRIQETQYF.

This clonotype was seen a few times. The chain has TRBV6-5 and TRBJ2-3, with D possibly matching TRBD1 (5 bases). There are 15 residues in the CDR3. The V end was cut by 0 bases, the J end by 6 bases, with 13 bases between. Germline lookup yields CDR1 MNHEY and CDR2 SVGAGI. The CDR3 loop is CASSYSLAGLDTQYF. In DNA, the CDR3 is TGTGCCAGCAGTTACTCTTTGGCAGGGTTGGATACGCAGTATTTT.

The chain employs TRBV20-1 and TRBJ2-1, with a possible D match to TRBD2 (5 bases). CDR3 size: 14 residues. Germline CDR1 and CDR2: DFQATT and SNEGSKA (reference sequence). V lost 2 bases and J 3 bases, leaving 11 bases between the germline ends. The chain's CDR3 is CSARSSGDYNEQFF. CDR3 sequence (DNA): TGCAGTGCTAGATCCAGCGGCGACTACAATGAGCAGTTCTTC.

This clonotype occurred a few times. This chain connects TRBV7-6 to TRBJ1-1; 10 bases fit TRBD1. Per germline, CDR1 SGHVS and CDR2 FNYEAQ. The V segment lost 1 base and the J segment 11 bases; nucleotides outside the gene matches: 10. The CDR3 length is 15 residues. The CDR3 spells CASSLGTRDRGAAFF. DNA of the CDR3: TGTGCCAGCAGCTTAGGAACCCGGGACAGGGGAGCTGCTTTCTTT.

The V and J genes are TRBV13 and TRBJ1-4, with no clear D. The germline V gene has CDR1 PRHDT and CDR2 FYEKMQ (reference sequence). Trimming left V 2 bases short and J 3 bases short, with 10 bases between. The CDR3 covers 15 residues. The CDR3 spells CASSLKGRPNEKLFF. CDR3 in DNA: TGTGCCAGCAGCTTAAAAGGCCGACCTAATGAAAAACTGTTTTTT.

With regard to this clonotype: This likely comes from a read error, as the CDR3 has no conserved phenylalanine or tryptophan at its end. This chain uses TRBV4-1 with TRBJ2-1; 7 bases fit TRBD1. The CDR3 contains 14 residues. Germline CDR1 and CDR2: MGHRA and YSYEKL. After removal of 6 bases from V and 3 bases from J, the junction contained 5 bases not matched to a gene. The CDR3 DNA is TGCGCCAGCAGACTGGGACAGCTCTACAATGAGCAGTTCCTC. It specifies CASRLGQLYNEQFL.

This clonotype was seen only once. This chain joins TRBV3-1 and TRBJ1-4, with a possible D match to TRBD1 (5 bases). Germline CDR1 and CDR2: LGHDT and YNNKEL (reference sequence). CDR3 size: 14 residues. Trimming shortened V by 2 bases and J by 10 bases, and 14 bases separated the two germline ends. The CDR3 DNA is TGTGCCAGCAGCCAACTTGCCACGAGGGGAAAACTGTTTTTT. Its protein product is CASSQLATRGKLFF.

This clonotype was observed a few times. V is TRBV12-3 or TRBV12-4 and J is TRBJ2-7; 8 bases map to TRBD1. The CDR3 consists of 15 residues. The junction had 7 bases not matched to a gene; V was cut back by 3 bases and J by 3 bases. The CDR3 DNA sequence: TGTGCCAGCAGTTTTGGACAGGGTCCTCGCTACGAGCAGTACTTC. This translates into CASSFGQGPRYEQYF.

J is TRBJ1-4 and V is TRBV20-1; TRBD1 is a possible D gene (5 bases). The CDR3 covers 13 residues. Trimming stripped 1 base from V and 7 bases from J, with 10 bases between. Germline V lookup: CDR1 DFQATT, CDR2 SNEGSKA (reference sequence). CDR3 amino acids: CSARGGEGEKLFF. The CDR3 DNA follows: TGCAGTGCTAGAGGAGGGGAGGGTGAAAAACTGTTTTTT.

This clonotype turned up a few times. This rearrangement joins TRBV12-3 or TRBV12-4 to TRBJ2-5, with D possibly being TRBD2 (6 bases). V lost 5 bases, J lost 2 bases, and 15 bases lay in between. There are 15 residues in the CDR3. The CDR3 is CASSPHGGIQETQYF. CDR3 DNA: TGTGCCAGCAGTCCTCATGGGGGGATACAAGAGACCCAGTACTTC.

This chain uses TRBV18 with TRBJ1-1; TRBD1 is a possible D gene (5 bases). V was cut by 3 bases and J by 0 bases, with 14 bases left in between. CDR3 length: 16 amino acids. CDR1 KGHSH and CDR2 LQKENI come from the germline V gene. The CDR3 nucleotides read TGTGCCAGCTCACCGTTCCGTAGGGGCATGAACACTGAAGCTTTCTTT. It encodes CASSPFRRGMNTEAFF.

This clonotype was detected ten times or more. V and J are TRBV9 and TRBJ2-7; 8 positions agree with TRBD1. After removal of 4 bases from V and 5 bases from J, the junction contained 8 bases not matched to a gene. Germline V lookup: CDR1 SGDLS, CDR2 YYNGEE. The CDR3 spans 14 residues. The CDR3 loop reads CASSPRTGLDEQYF. The DNA of the CDR3 is TGTGCCAGCAGCCCCCGGACAGGGCTGGACGAGCAGTACTTC. The entire variable domain, with the rest obtained from reference TRBV9 and TRBJ2-7, is as follows: DSGVTQTPKHLITATGQRVTLRCSPRSGDLSVYWYQQSLDQGLQFLIQYYNGEERAKGNILERFSAQQFPDLHSELNLSSLELGDSALYFCASSPRTGLDEQYFGPGTRLTVT.